This T cell receptor beta chain was identified during a study of T cell changes during pregnancy in multiple sclerosis. Measured with immunoSEQ multiplex PCR; TCRdb has only the in-frame clones, and not every one. The data show some 33,000 clones, roughly nine tenths seen once. This clone turned up a few times. V gave up 4 bases and J gave up 0 bases; unmatched junction bases: 7. The CDR3 totals 17 residues. The germline V gene encodes CDR1 MNHEY and CDR2 SMNVEV (reference sequence). The chain couples TRBV27 to TRBJ2-1, with TRBD2 identical over 9 bases. Source: CD8+ T cells from peripheral blood mononuclear cells, taken in the third trimester of pregnancy. This TCR was recovered from a female donor with multiple sclerosis, enrolled in a pregnancy study. The CDR3 here is CASSSGGGGSSYNEQFF. For the CDR3, the DNA is TGTGCCAGCAGTTCGGGCGGGGGGGGGAGCTCCTACAATGAGCAGTTCTTC.